The 19 T cell receptor beta chains given below trace back to one sample, sequenced in a study of follicular helper T cells after annual influenza vaccination. Sequencing was performed with immunoSEQ multiplex PCR; in TCRdb, only in-frame clones are kept and a portion is missing. Among approximately 9,600 clones, roughly four fifths were seen once, and the ten largest hold around 0.8%. Time point in this sample: 2014-2015 season, 7 days after vaccination. Sequenced here: CXCR5- memory CD4+ T cells sorted from blood, sampled 7 days after influenza vaccination. The receptors were gathered from an adult who received the influenza vaccine.

Only a few counts were recorded for this clone. The chain joins TRBV30 to TRBJ1-5, with 7 bases matching TRBD1. This CDR3 has 15 residues. Germline V CDR1 and CDR2: GTSNPN, SVGIG (reference sequence). The V gene end was trimmed by 5 bases and the J gene end by 0 bases; junction bases not matched to a gene: 7. The chain's CDR3 is CAWGRQGFSNQPQHF. CDR3 nucleotides: TGTGCCTGGGGCCGACAGGGTTTTAGCAATCAGCCCCAGCATTTT.

V and J are TRBV18 and TRBJ2-1; D might be TRBD2 (5 bases). V was clipped by 3 bases and J by 6 bases, with 15 bases between them. The CDR3 contains 15 residues. Germline loops: CDR1 KGHSH, CDR2 LQKENI. The CDR3 DNA reads as TGTGCCAGCTCACCTCGATCATCAGGAGGCAATGAGCAGTTCTTC. Protein: CASSPRSSGGNEQFF.

V and J are TRBV19 and TRBJ2-1; TRBD1 is a possible D gene (7 bases). The germline CDR1 and CDR2 sequences are LNHDA and SQIVND (reference sequence). This CDR3 has 16 amino acids. V was cut by 4 bases and J by 0 bases, with 13 bases left in between. Here the CDR3 reads CASSNSGGSSYNEQFF. DNA of the CDR3: TGTGCCAGTAGTAATTCAGGGGGGAGCTCCTACAATGAGCAGTTCTTC.

The chain couples TRBV11-2 to TRBJ2-3; 11 positions agree with TRBD2. CDR3 length equals 16 residues. V lost 5 bases and J lost 0; bases outside the gene matches: 4. Germline CDR1 and CDR2: SGHAT and FQNNGV. The DNA of the CDR3 is TGTGCCAGCAGCCTCTGGACTAGCGGGAGCACAGATACGCAGTATTTT. Translated, it gives CASSLWTSGSTDTQYF.

The chain recombines TRBV7-2 with TRBJ2-4; D is perhaps TRBD2 (5 bases). With 4 bases removed from V and 6 bases from J, the gap between germline ends came to 10 bases. The CDR3 loop spans 13 amino acids. Germline assignment: CDR1 SGHTA and CDR2 FQGNSA. In nucleotides, the CDR3 is TGTGCCAGCAGCTATACAGAGGGAAACATTCAGTACTTC. It yields the protein CASSYTEGNIQYF.

This clone was seen a handful of times. This rearrangement joins TRBV11-2 to TRBJ2-7; D gene uncertain. In germline, CDR1 is SGHAT, CDR2 FQNNGV. This CDR3 spans 13 amino acids. Trimming removed 5 bases from V and 3 bases from J, with 11 bases in between. CDR3 sequence reads: CASSPIRGYEQYF. The CDR3 nucleotides read TGTGCCAGCAGCCCTATACGCGGCTACGAGCAGTACTTC.

This chain joins TRBV7-2 and TRBJ2-1; 9 positions match TRBD2. The CDR3 spans 16 residues. V shed 0 bases, J shed 4 bases, and the junction held 4 bases outside the gene matches. The V gene's germline CDR1 is SGHTA and CDR2 FQGNSA. CDR3 amino acids: CASSLARLAGYNEQFF. The DNA for the CDR3 is TGTGCCAGCAGCTTAGCGCGGCTAGCGGGGTACAATGAGCAGTTCTTC.

The chain links TRBV9 to TRBJ1-2, with 12 bases that match TRBD1. The junction had 12 bases not matched to a gene; V was cut back by 4 bases and J by 8 bases. Per the germline V gene, CDR1 is SGDLS and CDR2 is YYNGEE. The CDR3 extends over 16 amino acids. The CDR3 region has the DNA TGTGCCAGCAGCCAAGGGGACAGGGGGCCCTCCCTGGGCTACACCTTC. This gives the protein CASSQGDRGPSLGYTF.

The J gene is TRBJ2-3, the V gene TRBV7-2, with D uncertain. In germline, CDR1 is SGHTA, CDR2 FQGNSA. The CDR3 contains 12 residues. The V end lost 5 bases, the J end lost 10 bases, and 13 bases lay between the germline ends. CDR3 loop: CASSPPNDAQYF. The CDR3 DNA is TGTGCCAGCAGCCCGCCCAATGATGCGCAGTATTTT.

The rearrangement links TRBV27 to TRBJ1-3; D is ambiguous. Trimming took 5 bases from V and 4 from J, leaving 9 bases between them. This CDR3 is 13 amino acids long. Germline lookup yields CDR1 MNHEY and CDR2 SMNVEV (reference sequence). In DNA, the CDR3 is TGTGCCAGCAGTCTGAGTGGAGGAAACACCATATATTTT. This gives the protein CASSLSGGNTIYF.

This clone showed up just once. V gene TRBV7-9 combines with J gene TRBJ2-1; possible D gene TRBD2, 5 bases. The CDR3 loop spans 16 amino acids. V shed 3 bases and J shed 2 bases, with 14 bases lying between them. The germline gives CDR1 SEHNR, CDR2 FQNEAQ (reference sequence). The CDR3 DNA is TGTGCCAGCAGCTTCCTGCCGGGAAGCACCTACAATGAGCAGTTCTTC. It codes for CASSFLPGSTYNEQFF.

The J gene is TRBJ1-2, the V gene TRBV14, with D perhaps TRBD1 (5 bases). The CDR3 consists of 16 residues. Germline V gene sequence: CDR1 SGHDN, CDR2 FVKESK. V shed 4 bases and J shed 7 bases, with 22 bases lying between them. CDR3 nucleotides: TGTGCCAGCAGCCGGACGTTAATTGGGACGATAGGTGGCTACACCTTC. Protein: CASSRTLIGTIGGYTF.

This rearrangement joins TRBV18 to TRBJ2-1, with D unclear. Germline V lookup: CDR1 KGHSH, CDR2 LQKENI. The CDR3 contains 12 residues. V lost 1 base and J lost 9, with 7 bases in between. The CDR3 DNA follows: TGTGCCAGCTCACCACTGGGTGTTGAGCAGTTCTTC. Amino acids: CASSPLGVEQFF.

The chain recombines TRBV6-5 with TRBJ2-7, with D perhaps matching TRBD1 (6 bases). Germline assignment: CDR1 MNHEY and CDR2 SVGAGI. The CDR3 is made up of 16 amino acids. The ends were cut back, 2 bases at V and 0 bases at J, with 14 bases in the middle. CDR3 protein: CASSYGSGASSYEQYF. The CDR3 DNA reads TGTGCCAGCAGTTACGGGTCAGGGGCGAGCTCCTACGAGCAGTACTTC.

The chain employs TRBV2 and TRBJ2-1; 8 bases line up with TRBD2. The V gene end was trimmed by 8 bases and the J gene end by 5 bases; junction bases not matched to a gene: 5. Germline CDR1 and CDR2: SNHLY and FYNNEI. CDR3 size: 13 residues. The CDR3 DNA reads TGTGCCAGCCAGCGGGGGCTCAACAATGAGCAGTTCTTC. It yields the protein CASQRGLNNEQFF.

This clone was observed a few times. The chain recombines TRBV7-2 with TRBJ2-7; D gene unclear. The CDR3 is 14 amino acids. With 8 bases removed from V and 2 bases from J, the gap between germline ends came to 16 bases. The germline gives CDR1 SGHTA, CDR2 FQGNSA. CDR3 DNA: TGTGCCAGCTCAAATGCGGACGGAACCTACGAGCAGTACTTC. This sequence encodes CASSNADGTYEQYF.

V gene TRBV5-1 combines with J gene TRBJ1-1, with D unclear. V lost 0 bases, J lost 8 bases, and 11 bases lay in between. Germline V gene lookup returns CDR1 SGHRS and CDR2 YFSETQ. This CDR3 comprises 13 residues. The CDR3 sequence: CASSLVGVQEAFF. The CDR3 DNA is TGCGCCAGCAGCTTGGTTGGGGTTCAAGAAGCTTTCTTT.

This clone was found once. The gene calls are TRBV5-5 and TRBJ2-3; 13 bases are shared with TRBD2. Germline V gene data show CDR1 as SGHKS and CDR2 as YYEKEE (reference sequence). The length of the CDR3 is 16 residues. V lost 6 bases to trimming and J lost 4 bases; unmatched junction nucleotides: 8. The CDR3 sequence is CASIEILAGGPDTQYF. The CDR3 nucleotides are TGTGCCAGCATCGAGATACTAGCGGGAGGGCCAGATACGCAGTATTTT.

The chain is built from TRBV5-4 and TRBJ1-4; TRBD1 is a possible D gene (5 bases). The germline gives CDR1 SGHNT, CDR2 YYREEE (reference sequence). The CDR3 consists of 13 residues. V shed 4 bases and J shed 4 bases, with 8 bases lying between them. CDR3 region: CASSRGFNEKLFF. The CDR3 nucleotides read TGTGCCAGCAGCCGGGGGTTTAATGAAAAACTGTTTTTT.